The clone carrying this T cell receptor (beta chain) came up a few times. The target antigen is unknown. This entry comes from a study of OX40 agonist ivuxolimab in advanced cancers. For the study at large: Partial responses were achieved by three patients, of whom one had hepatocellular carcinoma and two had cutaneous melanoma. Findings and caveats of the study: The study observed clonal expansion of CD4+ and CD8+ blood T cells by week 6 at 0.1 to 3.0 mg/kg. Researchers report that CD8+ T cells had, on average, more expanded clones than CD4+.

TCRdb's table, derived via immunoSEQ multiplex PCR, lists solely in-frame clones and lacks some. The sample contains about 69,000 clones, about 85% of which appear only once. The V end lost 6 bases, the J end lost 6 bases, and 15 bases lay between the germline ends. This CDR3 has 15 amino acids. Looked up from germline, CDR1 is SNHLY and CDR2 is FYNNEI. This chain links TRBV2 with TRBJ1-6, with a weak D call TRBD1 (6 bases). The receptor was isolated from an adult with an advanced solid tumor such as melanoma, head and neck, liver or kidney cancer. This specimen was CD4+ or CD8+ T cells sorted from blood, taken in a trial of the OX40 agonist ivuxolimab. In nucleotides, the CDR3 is TGTGCCAGCAGCGCACAGGGTATCGGTAATTCACCCCTCCACTTT. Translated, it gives CASSAQGIGNSPLHF. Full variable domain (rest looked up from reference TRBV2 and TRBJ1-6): EPEVTQTPSHQVTQMGQEVILRCVPISNHLYFYWYRQILGQKVEFLVSFYNNEISEKSEIFDDQFSVERPDGSNFTLKIRSTKLEDSAMYFCASSAQGIGNSPLHFGNGTRLTVT.